The rows below give T cell receptor beta chains drawn from one sample of a study of blood T cells in healthy people across ages. MiXCR, run by TCRdb on the 5' RACE reads, gives a single entry per CDR3 protein. The data show more than 1 million distinct CDR3 sequences, with 40% to 45% seen just once and 18% held by the top ten. Sequences were obtained from blood. Receptor source: a woman aged 55-69 years in good health. CDR3s include the opening cysteine and the closing phenylalanine or tryptophan. A D gene is named only where the DNA matches it firmly. Clone size, where shown, is once, few, many, or a class for clones that have expanded.

V gene: TRBV7-7; clone size: few; J gene: TRBJ2-7; D gene: -; CDR3 protein: CASSLGPYSYEQYF; CDR3 DNA: TGTGCCAGCAGCTTAGGTCCATACTCCTACGAGCAGTACTTC
V gene: TRBV20-1; clone size: -; J gene: TRBJ2-3; D gene: -; CDR3 protein: CSARDQVAESTDTQYF; CDR3 DNA: TGCAGTGCTAGAGATCAGGTAGCGGAAAGCACAGATACGCAGTATTTT
V gene: TRBV7-2; clone size: -; J gene: TRBJ1-5; D gene: -; CDR3 protein: CASSRDINQPQHF; CDR3 DNA: TGTGCCAGCAGCAGGGACATCAATCAGCCCCAGCATTTT
V gene: TRBV20-1; clone size: -; J gene: TRBJ1-2; D gene: -; CDR3 protein: CSARVEGGRGYTF; CDR3 DNA: TGCAGTGCTAGAGTTGAGGGAGGTAGGGGCTACACCTTC
V gene: TRBV5-1; clone size: -; J gene: TRBJ2-7; D gene: TRBD1; CDR3 protein: CASSNHGNPGQRTYEQYF; CDR3 DNA: TGCGCCAGCAGCAACCACGGTAATCCGGGACAGAGAACCTACGAGCAGTACTTC
V gene: TRBV7-3; clone size: many; J gene: TRBJ2-3; D gene: -; CDR3 protein: CASSESRGNAQYF; CDR3 DNA: TGTGCCAGCAGCGAATCTCGCGGGAATGCGCAGTATTTT
V gene: TRBV29-1; clone size: few; J gene: TRBJ2-7; D gene: TRBD2; CDR3 protein: CSVEVTGGPYEQYF; CDR3 DNA: TGCAGCGTTGAAGTTACGGGAGGGCCCTACGAGCAGTACTTC
V gene: TRBV27; clone size: -; J gene: TRBJ2-5; D gene: TRBD1; CDR3 protein: CASSWSRTGPETQYF; CDR3 DNA: TGTGCCAGCAGTTGGTCCAGGACAGGGCCAGAGACCCAGTACTTC
V gene: TRBV4-1; clone size: -; J gene: TRBJ2-5; D gene: TRBD1; CDR3 protein: CASSRDAGGERYF; CDR3 DNA: TGCGCCAGCAGCCGGGACGCAGGGGGAGAGCGGTACTTC
V gene: TRBV5-1; clone size: -; J gene: TRBJ2-5; D gene: -; CDR3 protein: CASSLGGPNEQYF; CDR3 DNA: TGCGCCAGCAGCCTGGGGGGACCTAATGAGCAGTACTTC
V gene: TRBV29-1; clone size: -; J gene: TRBJ2-5; D gene: -; CDR3 protein: CSETKSGGTQYF; CDR3 DNA: TGCAGCGAAACCAAGAGTGGTGGGACCCAGTACTTC
V gene: TRBV12-3/TRBV12-4; clone size: many; J gene: TRBJ2-1; D gene: -; CDR3 protein: CASSLGGASYNEQFF; CDR3 DNA: TGTGCCAGCAGTTTGGGGGGAGCCTCCTACAATGAGCAGTTCTTC
V gene: TRBV20-1; clone size: -; J gene: TRBJ2-1; D gene: TRBD2; CDR3 protein: CSTISGGGRTYNEQFF; CDR3 DNA: TGCAGTACTATCTCGGGGGGAGGACGTACCTACAATGAGCAGTTCTTC
V gene: TRBV20-1; clone size: -; J gene: TRBJ1-1; D gene: -; CDR3 protein: CMAYRPEGAFF; CDR3 DNA: TGCATGGCCTACAGGCCAGAGGGGGCTTTCTTT
V gene: TRBV7-2; clone size: -; J gene: TRBJ2-3; D gene: -; CDR3 protein: CASSLQTGGADTQYF; CDR3 DNA: TGTGCCAGCAGCTTACAGACAGGAGGGGCAGATACGCAGTATTTT
V gene: TRBV20-1; clone size: -; J gene: TRBJ2-5; D gene: TRBD2; CDR3 protein: CSARDGGVGETQYF; CDR3 DNA: TGCAGTGCTAGAGATGGGGGGGTAGGGGAGACCCAGTACTTC
V gene: TRBV5-1; clone size: -; J gene: TRBJ2-3; D gene: -; CDR3 protein: CASSSSVQGSDTQYF; CDR3 DNA: TGCGCCAGCAGCTCGAGTGTGCAGGGATCCGATACGCAGTATTTT
V gene: TRBV24-1; clone size: few; J gene: TRBJ2-1; D gene: TRBD2; CDR3 protein: CATSDRSGEAYNEQFF; CDR3 DNA: TGTGCCACCAGTGACCGTAGCGGGGAAGCCTACAATGAGCAGTTCTTC
V gene: TRBV20-1; clone size: few; J gene: TRBJ2-4; D gene: TRBD2; CDR3 protein: CSARIAGLAKNIQYF; CDR3 DNA: TGCAGTGCTAGGATAGCGGGATTAGCCAAAAACATTCAGTACTTC
V gene: TRBV29-1; clone size: -; J gene: TRBJ1-3; D gene: -; CDR3 protein: CSVRRGTGNTIYF; CDR3 DNA: TGCAGCGTTCGCCGTGGGACTGGAAACACCATATATTTT
V gene: TRBV6-1; clone size: -; J gene: TRBJ2-1; D gene: -; CDR3 protein: CASSEKGSSYNEQFF; CDR3 DNA: TGTGCCAGCAGTGAGAAGGGGAGCTCCTACAATGAGCAGTTCTTC
V gene: TRBV27; clone size: few; J gene: TRBJ2-6; D gene: -; CDR3 protein: CASSLKNSGANVLTF; CDR3 DNA: TGTGCCAGCAGTTTGAAGAACTCTGGGGCCAACGTCCTGACTTTC
V gene: TRBV9; clone size: -; J gene: TRBJ2-5; D gene: -; CDR3 protein: CASSGTSAVGTQYF; CDR3 DNA: TGTGCCAGCAGCGGGACCTCGGCAGTGGGGACCCAGTACTTC
V gene: TRBV9; clone size: -; J gene: TRBJ2-3; D gene: TRBD2; CDR3 protein: CASSPRLAGKGDTQYF; CDR3 DNA: TGTGCCAGCAGCCCACGACTAGCGGGAAAGGGAGATACGCAGTATTTT
V gene: TRBV3-1; clone size: few; J gene: TRBJ2-7; D gene: -; CDR3 protein: CASSQFGEYEQYF; CDR3 DNA: TGTGCCAGCAGCCAATTCGGCGAATACGAGCAGTACTTC